The 30 T cell receptor beta chains given below trace back to one sample, sequenced in a study of T cells in Graves' hyperthyroidism and ophthalmopathy. Amplified TCR beta CDR3 regions derived from RNA transcripts. The HTBI set primed first-round TCR CDR3 RT-PCR. TCRdb ran MiXCR on the multiplex PCR reads and lists one entry per CDR3 protein. Among about 480,000 distinct CDR3 sequences, roughly 24% were seen once, and the ten largest hold 10% to 12%. Sequencing was carried out using blood. These receptors all come from a woman aged 25 to 39 with Graves' ophthalmopathy.

This clonotype was seen many times. In DNA form, the CDR3 reads TGTGCCAGCAGCTTCCCGGGCCCCTACGAGCAGTACTTC. Translation gives CASSFPGPYEQYF. The chain employs TRBV7-9 and TRBJ2-7; D call uncertain. The CDR3 extends over 13 amino acids. Trimming took 3 bases from V and 2 from J, leaving 8 bases between them. The germline gives CDR1 SEHNR, CDR2 FQNEAQ (reference sequence).

This clonotype was recorded many times. V usage is TRBV27 and J usage is TRBJ1-2; D is possibly TRBD1 (6 bases). CDR1 and CDR2 from the germline V gene are MNHEY and SMNVEV (reference sequence). The CDR3 is 15 amino acids. Trimming removed 2 bases at V and 6 bases at J, with 16 bases between. Here the CDR3 reads CASSLSLGQSHGYTF. The CDR3 DNA sequence: TGTGCCAGCAGTTTAAGTCTAGGACAGAGCCATGGCTACACCTTC.

This clonotype came up many times. V usage is TRBV12-3 or TRBV12-4 and J usage is TRBJ2-5; D is perhaps TRBD1 (5 bases). This CDR3 spans 16 amino acids. Trimming shortened V by 0 bases and J by 5 bases, and 16 bases separated the two germline ends. The CDR3: CASSLAESPGLETQYF. CDR3 coding DNA: TGTGCCAGCAGTTTAGCGGAATCCCCAGGGCTGGAGACCCAGTACTTC.

This clonotype has at least ten counts. The gene calls are TRBV27 and TRBJ1-2; the D is unclear. V was clipped by 3 bases and J by 8 bases, with 16 bases between them. The CDR3 length is 14 residues. The V gene's germline CDR1 is MNHEY and CDR2 SMNVEV (reference sequence). The CDR3 DNA is TGTGCCAGCAGTTTTCGGGCCTCAAAATGGGGCTACACCTTC. Translation gives CASSFRASKWGYTF.

This clonotype was seen at least ten times. The CDR3 DNA sequence: TGTGCCAGCAGTGAACGGTGGAGCACCGGGGAGCTGTTTTTT. Its translation: CASSERWSTGELFF. The V gene is TRBV6-1, the J gene TRBJ2-2; the D is unclear. There are 14 residues in the CDR3. Germline values: CDR1 MNHNS, CDR2 SASEGT. V gave up 2 bases and J gave up 4 bases, with 8 bases separating them.

This clonotype was seen repeatedly, ten times or more. The J gene is TRBJ1-1, the V gene TRBV19; 7 bases map to TRBD1. The CDR3 is 15 residues long. From germline, CDR1 is LNHDA and CDR2 SQIVND (reference sequence). V was clipped by 5 bases and J by 0 bases; unmatched bases: 6. CDR3 region: CASSGTASLNTEAFF. DNA of the CDR3: TGTGCCAGTAGTGGGACAGCGAGTTTGAACACTGAAGCTTTCTTT.

This clonotype has a handful of counts. The V call is TRBV12-5, the J call TRBJ1-1; TRBD1 matches at 8 bases. CDR1 LGHNT and CDR2 FRNRAP come from the germline V gene. The CDR3 runs 14 residues. Trimming took 5 bases from V and 3 from J; bases not matched to a gene: 5. The CDR3 DNA is TGTGCTAGTGGTCTCAGGGGGCGGGACACTGAAGCTTTCTTT. Its protein is CASGLRGRDTEAFF.

This clonotype has at least ten counts. J is TRBJ2-7 and V is TRBV2; either TRBD1 or TRBD2 may fit D (6 bases each). Germline V gene data show CDR1 as SNHLY and CDR2 as FYNNEI. The CDR3 runs to 15 residues. V gave up 3 bases and J gave up 2 bases, with 14 bases separating them. For the CDR3, the DNA is TGTGCCAGCAGTGAGGGGGGCCCACCCGCCTACGAGCAGTACTTC. Its protein is CASSEGGPPAYEQYF.

V is TRBV12-3 or TRBV12-4 and J is TRBJ2-7; D possibly corresponds to TRBD1 (6 bases). The CDR3 has 15 amino acids. The V gene lost 0 bases and the J gene lost 0 bases, with 9 bases spanning the gap. The CDR3: CASSLAGQPSYEQYF. DNA of the CDR3: TGTGCCAGCAGTTTAGCGGGACAACCCTCCTACGAGCAGTACTTC.

As concerns this clonotype: A much larger clone lies one base from this, so it may be a read error. Likely a read error: the CDR3 ends without its conserved phenylalanine or tryptophan. The genes are TRBV29-1 and TRBJ1-2; D is uncertain. This CDR3 contains 13 residues. Germline CDR1 is SQVTM and CDR2 is ANQGSEA. V lost 3 bases and J 3 bases, leaving 11 bases between the germline ends. This CDR3 reads CSVDSGNDYGYTS. The DNA of the CDR3 is TGCAGCGTTGATTCCGGGAACGACTATGGCTACACCTCC.

This clonotype was observed at least ten times. The CDR3 coding sequence is TGTGCCACCAGTGACCCAGGGACAGGGTGGCCCTACGAGCAGTACTTC. Translated: CATSDPGTGWPYEQYF. The chain uses TRBV24-1 and TRBJ2-7, with 9 positions matching TRBD1. Germline-derived CDR1 and CDR2 are KGHDR and SFDVKD. The CDR3 sequence is 16 residues long. V was clipped by 4 bases and J by 2 bases; unmatched bases: 8.

A few counts support this clonotype. The genes are TRBV7-9 and TRBJ2-2; D is uncertain. Germline V gene lookup returns CDR1 SEHNR and CDR2 FQNEAQ (reference sequence). The V and J ends lost 2 bases and 2 bases respectively, with 9 bases between them. The CDR3 has 15 amino acids. Here the CDR3 DNA reads TGTGCCAGCAGCTTACGAGTAGACAACACCGGGGAGCTGTTTTTT. Its protein is CASSLRVDNTGELFF.

This clonotype was found many times. J is TRBJ2-7 and V is TRBV5-1, with 8 positions matching TRBD1. CDR1 and CDR2 from the germline V gene are SGHRS and YFSETQ. The J segment lost 3 bases and the V segment lost 2 bases, leaving 4 bases of the junction unmatched. The CDR3 totals 14 residues. In DNA form, the CDR3 reads TGCGCCAGCAGCTTCCGGACAGGGATCTACGAGCAGTACTTC. Residues: CASSFRTGIYEQYF.

This clonotype was observed a few times. This rearrangement joins TRBV20-1 to TRBJ1-1, with a weak D call TRBD1 (6 bases). This CDR3 region has 12 residues. CDR1 and CDR2 (germline): DFQATT, SNEGSKA (reference sequence). Trimming left V 3 bases short and J 6 bases short, with 11 bases between. The CDR3 protein is CSARGSGAEAFF. Written as DNA, the CDR3 is TGCAGTGCTAGGGGTTCAGGGGCTGAAGCTTTCTTT.

This clonotype was seen repeatedly, ten times or more. The chain employs TRBV6-1 and TRBJ2-5, with D maybe TRBD2 (7 bases). Trimming left V 1 base short and J 7 bases short, with 10 bases between. The CDR3 extends over 13 amino acids. Germline-derived CDR1 and CDR2 are MNHNS and SASEGT. The CDR3 loop is CASSEGRGGTQYF. CDR3 DNA: TGTGCCAGCAGTGAAGGGAGGGGGGGGACCCAGTACTTC.

V usage is TRBV6-2 or TRBV6-3 and J usage is TRBJ2-7; D unclear. The CDR3 totals 14 residues. From germline, CDR1 is MNHEY and CDR2 SVGEGT. V gave up 8 bases and J gave up 2 bases, with 16 bases separating them. CDR3 sequence: CASGRVSRPYEQYF. The CDR3 DNA is TGTGCCAGCGGTCGGGTTAGCCGCCCCTACGAGCAGTACTTC.

At least ten counts were recorded for this clonotype. This sequence joins TRBV19 and TRBJ2-2; D ambiguous. The CDR3 spans 13 residues. Trimming left V 5 bases short and J 9 bases short, with 13 bases between. From germline, CDR1 is LNHDA and CDR2 SQIVND (reference sequence). This CDR3 is CASSGPGARELFF. CDR3 nucleotides: TGTGCCAGTAGTGGTCCGGGCGCCCGGGAGCTGTTTTTT.

This clonotype was picked up many times. The V call is TRBV6-5, the J call TRBJ2-7; tentative D call: TRBD1 (5 bases). V was cut by 0 bases and J by 2 bases, with 8 bases left in between. The CDR3 runs 14 residues. Germline lookup yields CDR1 MNHEY and CDR2 SVGAGI. For the CDR3, the DNA is TGTGCCAGCAGTTACTCGCCGGACACCTACGAGCAGTACTTC. It is translated as CASSYSPDTYEQYF.

This clonotype was picked up a small number of times. The chain recombines TRBV6-4 with TRBJ2-2, with 8 bases that match TRBD1. This CDR3 spans 14 amino acids. Trimming removed 2 bases from V and 4 bases from J; junction bases left unmatched: 0. In germline, CDR1 is MRHNA, CDR2 SNTAGT. The CDR3 loop reads CASSDGTGTGELFF. The CDR3 nucleotides are TGTGCCAGCAGTGACGGGACAGGCACCGGGGAGCTGTTTTTT.

This clonotype has ten or more counts. The chain combines TRBV11-2 with TRBJ2-5, with TRBD1 as a possible D gene (5 bases). Germline V gives CDR1 SGHAT, CDR2 FQNNGV. This CDR3 has 12 residues. Trimming took 6 bases from V and 5 from J, leaving 10 bases between them. CDR3 amino acids: CASSRTIETQYF. CDR3 coding DNA: TGTGCCAGCAGTAGGACAATCGAGACCCAGTACTTC.

This clonotype was observed at least ten times. The chain has TRBV7-8 and TRBJ1-3; tentatively, D is TRBD1 (6 bases). CDR3 length equals 14 residues. Germline lookup yields CDR1 SGHVS and CDR2 FQNEAQ. Trimming stripped 5 bases from V and 4 bases from J, with 12 bases between. The CDR3 DNA follows: TGTGCCAGCAGCCCAGGGGCGCCGGGAAACACCATATATTTT. Translation gives CASSPGAPGNTIYF. The full variable domain, rest sourced from reference TRBV7-8 and TRBJ1-3, is GAGVSQSPRYKVAKRGQDVALRCDPISGHVSLFWYQQALGQGPEFLTYFQNEAQLDKSGLPSDRFFAERPEGSVSTLKIQRTQQEDSAVYLCASSPGAPGNTIYFGEGSWLTVV.

This clonotype was picked up many times. The chain couples TRBV2 to TRBJ1-5; D not certain. The ends were cut back, 1 base at V and 0 bases at J, with 4 bases in the middle. CDR3 length: 14 residues. CDR1 and CDR2 (germline): SNHLY, FYNNEI. CDR3 bases: TGTGCCAGCAGTGAAGGTAGTAGCAATCAGCCCCAGCATTTT. It yields the protein CASSEGSSNQPQHF. The variable domain in full, completed from reference TRBV2 and TRBJ1-5, reads EPEVTQTPSHQVTQMGQEVILRCVPISNHLYFYWYRQILGQKVEFLVSFYNNEISEKSEIFDDQFSVERPDGSNFTLKIRSTKLEDSAMYFCASSEGSSNQPQHFGDGTRLSIL.

This clonotype appeared many times. One junction end disagrees with the germline gene, perhaps due to a read error. This chain connects TRBV20-1 to TRBJ1-5; 8 nucleotides align to TRBD1. This CDR3 spans 14 amino acids. Germline V gene lookup returns CDR1 DFQATT and CDR2 SNEGSKA (reference sequence). The CDR3 sequence: CSARERTGSQPQHF. In DNA form, the CDR3 reads TGCAGTGCTCGAGAGAGGACAGGGAGCCAGCCCCAGCATTTT.

This clonotype has a count of ten or more. The chain recombines TRBV20-1 with TRBJ2-7; D is possibly TRBD1 or TRBD2 (6 bases each). The length of the CDR3 is 14 residues. Trimming pared 2 bases from V and 7 bases from J, leaving 18 bases between. Germline CDR1 is DFQATT and CDR2 is SNEGSKA (reference sequence). The CDR3 is CSARRPPGAGEQYF. CDR3 nucleotide sequence: TGCAGTGCTAGACGCCCCCCGGGGGCGGGTGAGCAGTACTTC.

In this sample, this clonotype turned up once. The chain employs TRBV2 and TRBJ1-3; possibly TRBD1 for D (5 bases). Trimming took off 8 bases at V and 0 bases at J, with 14 bases between the two ends. Germline values: CDR1 SNHLY, CDR2 FYNNEI. CDR3 size: 15 residues. CDR3: CASSRDPSSGNTIYF. The CDR3 DNA reads as TGTGCCAGCTCCCGGGACCCTAGCTCTGGAAACACCATATATTTT. The complete variable domain, with remaining parts taken from reference TRBV2 and TRBJ1-3, reads EPEVTQTPSHQVTQMGQEVILRCVPISNHLYFYWYRQILGQKVEFLVSFYNNEISEKSEIFDDQFSVERPDGSNFTLKIRSTKLEDSAMYFCASSRDPSSGNTIYFGEGSWLTVV.

This clonotype showed up just once. V usage is TRBV20-1 and J usage is TRBJ1-1; TRBD1 matches at 8 bases. Trimming removed 7 bases from V and 3 bases from J; junction bases left unmatched: 7. The CDR3 has 13 residues. Looked up from germline, CDR1 is DFQATT and CDR2 is SNEGSKA (reference sequence). CDR3 coding DNA: TGCAGTGTCGGACAGGGCCTGTACACTGAAGCTTTCTTT. Encoded protein: CSVGQGLYTEAFF.

This clonotype has only a few counts. The chain combines TRBV7-2 with TRBJ2-3; 7 bases agree with TRBD1. Unmatched junction bases numbered 2, after V lost 5 bases and J lost 3 bases. In germline, CDR1 is SGHTA, CDR2 FQGNSA. This CDR3 is built from 13 residues. The CDR3 loop reads CASSEQGTDTQYF. Written as DNA, the CDR3 is TGTGCCAGCAGCGAACAGGGGACAGATACGCAGTATTTT.

At least ten counts were recorded for this clonotype. V usage is TRBV20-1 and J usage is TRBJ1-2; 9 bases fit TRBD1. Trimming at V came to 0 bases and at J to 4 bases, leaving 6 bases not matched to a gene. Germline CDR1 reads DFQATT; CDR2 reads SNEGSKA (reference sequence). There are 15 residues in the CDR3. CDR3 sequence (DNA): TGCAGTGCTAGAGATACGACAGGGGGGGCCTATGGCTACACCTTC. It encodes CSARDTTGGAYGYTF.

The table lists this clonotype with a few counts. In DNA form, the CDR3 reads TGTGCCAGCAGCTCAACTAGCGGGGGCCGCCCCGGGGAGCTGTTTTTT. Translation: CASSSTSGGRPGELFF. The chain has TRBV11-2 and TRBJ2-2, with TRBD2 identical over 11 bases. The junction had 7 bases not matched to a gene; V was cut back by 4 bases and J by 6 bases. The V gene's germline CDR1 is SGHAT and CDR2 FQNNGV. The length of the CDR3 is 16 residues.

The chain is built from TRBV7-8 and TRBJ2-7, with D perhaps matching TRBD2 (5 bases). Germline V gene data show CDR1 as SGHVS and CDR2 as FQNEAQ. The V and J ends lost 5 bases and 0 bases respectively, with 11 bases between them. CDR3 size: 14 residues. CDR3 sequence: CASSPRTHSYEQYF. The CDR3 DNA follows: TGTGCCAGCAGCCCCCGGACTCACTCCTACGAGCAGTACTTC.